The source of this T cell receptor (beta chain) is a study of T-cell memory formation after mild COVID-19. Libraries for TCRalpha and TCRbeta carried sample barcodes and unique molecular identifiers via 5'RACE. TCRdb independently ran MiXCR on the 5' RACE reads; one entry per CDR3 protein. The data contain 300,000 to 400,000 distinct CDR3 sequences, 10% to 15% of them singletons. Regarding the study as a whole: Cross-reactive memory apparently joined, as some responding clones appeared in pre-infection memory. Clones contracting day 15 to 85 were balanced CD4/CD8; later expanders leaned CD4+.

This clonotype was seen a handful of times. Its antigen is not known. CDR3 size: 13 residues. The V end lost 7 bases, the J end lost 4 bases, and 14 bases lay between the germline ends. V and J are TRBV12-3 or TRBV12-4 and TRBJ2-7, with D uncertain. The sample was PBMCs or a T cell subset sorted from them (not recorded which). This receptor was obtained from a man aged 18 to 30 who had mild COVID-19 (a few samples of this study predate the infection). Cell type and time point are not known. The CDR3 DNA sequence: TGTGCCAGCACCTGGGGTAGGTCATACGAGCAGTACTTC. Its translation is CASTWGRSYEQYF.